This note documents a single TCR beta chain sequence. Its specificity is unknown. The data originate from a study of regulatory T cells in long-lasting Graves disease. As for the study in general: New Graves' disease cases had less than 3 months of antithyroid drugs. The study's findings and limits: Persistent Graves' patients had lower TCR diversity than newly diagnosed ones.

The CDR3 totals 19 residues. V shed 3 bases, J shed 3 bases, and the junction held 17 bases outside the gene matches. Germline CDR1 reads SGHAT; CDR2 reads FQNNGV. For TCR beta, libraries came from iRepertoire HTBI primers and Arm-PCR of CDR3 regions. A single record per CDR3 protein comes from TCRdb applying MiXCR to the multiplex PCR reads. The sample shows 450,000 to 600,000 distinct CDR3 sequences, 13% of them seen only once. Documented time point: newly diagnosed GD, antithyroid drugs for less than 3 months. PBMC RNA served as the TCR library source. These data also formed part of another study, on T cells in Graves' hyperthyroidism and ophthalmopathy. That source adds: Diagnosis of hyperthyroidism was new in patients aged 18 to 65, and its duration was under 2 months.

The input for sequencing was peripheral blood mononuclear cells (PBMCs), taken at new diagnosis, from a patient treated with antithyroid drugs. V usage is TRBV11-2 and J usage is TRBJ2-3; 8 nucleotides agree with TRBD2. This clonotype originated in a man aged 30 to 39 with Graves disease. DNA for the CDR3: TGTGCCAGCAGCTTCTACTACGGGACTAGGGCCTCGAATACAGATACGCAGTATTTT. Translated: CASSFYYGTRASNTDTQYF.